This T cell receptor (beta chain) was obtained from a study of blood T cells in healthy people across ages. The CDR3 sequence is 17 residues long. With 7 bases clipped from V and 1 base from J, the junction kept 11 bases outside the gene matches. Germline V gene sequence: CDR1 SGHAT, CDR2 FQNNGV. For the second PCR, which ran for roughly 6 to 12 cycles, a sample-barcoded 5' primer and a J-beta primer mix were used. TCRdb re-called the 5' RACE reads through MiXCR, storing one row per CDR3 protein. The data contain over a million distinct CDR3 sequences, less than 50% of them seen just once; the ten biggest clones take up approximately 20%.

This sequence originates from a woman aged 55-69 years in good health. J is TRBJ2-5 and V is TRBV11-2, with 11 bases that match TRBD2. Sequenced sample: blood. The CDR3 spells CASTLVNSGRAQETQYF. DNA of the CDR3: TGTGCCAGCACCCTAGTTAATAGCGGGAGGGCCCAAGAGACCCAGTACTTC.